Below are 8 T cell receptor beta chains sequenced from a single sample in a study of blood T cell repertoires in COVID-19. Only in-frame clones appear in the TCRdb table, and some are missing; sequencing was by immunoSEQ multiplex PCR. This table has about 300,000 clones, 85% appearing once. Sequencing input: PBMCs or T cells enriched from blood (not recorded which). The receptors were gathered from a woman aged 25 to 39 who had been exposed to COVID-19.

V and J are TRBV5-4 and TRBJ2-4; 12 positions agree with TRBD2. The CDR3 runs 18 residues. The junction had 8 bases not matched to a gene; V was cut back by 4 bases and J by 0 bases. CDR1 is SGHNT and CDR2 is YYREEE in the germline V gene (reference sequence). The CDR3 protein is CASSPRTSGVLAKNIQYF. The CDR3 region has the DNA TGTGCCAGCAGCCCTCGGACTAGCGGGGTACTAGCCAAAAACATTCAGTACTTC.

The chain carries TRBV6-5 and TRBJ2-7; TRBD1 agrees at 8 bases. Germline CDR1 MNHEY, CDR2 SVGAGI. Germline trimming cut 11 bases from V and 4 bases from J; bases unmatched to any gene: 7. The CDR3 is 12 residues long. CDR3 nucleotides: TGTGCCGCCAGGGACAGGTATTACGAGCAGTACTTC. Translated, it gives CAARDRYYEQYF.

In its sample, this clone was seen a few times. This chain connects TRBV5-1 to TRBJ1-6; D is undetermined. V lost 4 bases, J lost 0 bases, and 5 bases lay in between. The CDR3 extends over 14 amino acids. Germline CDR1 is SGHRS and CDR2 is YFSETQ. The chain's CDR3 is CASSLGSYNSPLHF. CDR3 coding DNA: TGCGCCAGCAGCCTAGGCTCCTATAATTCACCCCTCCACTTT.

The chain recombines TRBV28 with TRBJ2-2; possibly TRBD1 for D (6 bases). Trimming shortened V by 7 bases and J by 5 bases, and 17 bases separated the two germline ends. Germline V gene sequence: CDR1 MDHEN, CDR2 SYDVKM. This CDR3 spans 15 amino acids. The CDR3 nucleotides are TGTGCCAGCATAGATGGGGGCGCGCGGACCGGGGAGCTGTTTTTT. This gives the protein CASIDGGARTGELFF.

This clone was seen more than once but under ten times. CDR3 nucleotides: TGTGCCAGCAGCTCGACGGTGGGGGCCTCTGGAAACACCATATATTTT. Protein: CASSSTVGASGNTIYF. The chain employs TRBV7-9 and TRBJ1-3; possible D gene TRBD1, 6 bases. The CDR3 spans 16 residues. CDR1 is SEHNR and CDR2 is FQNEAQ in the germline V gene (reference sequence). Trimming took off 4 bases at V and 0 bases at J, with 13 bases between the two ends. Based on the CDR3 plus reference TRBV7-9 and TRBJ1-3, the full variable domain is DTGVSQNPRHKITKRGQNVTFRCDPISEHNRLYWYRQTLGQGPEFLTYFQNEAQLEKSRLLSDRFSAERPKGSFSTLEIQRTEQGDSAMYLCASSSTVGASGNTIYFGEGSWLTVV.

The chain joins TRBV28 to TRBJ2-4; 10 nucleotides align to TRBD2. The CDR3 is made up of 19 amino acids. CDR1 is MDHEN and CDR2 is SYDVKM in the germline V gene. Losses at the gene ends were 5 bases for V and 0 bases for J; bases not matched to a gene: 13. The CDR3, as DNA: TGTGCCAGCAGTGGGCTCGGACTAGCGGAGAGGTTAGCCAAAAACATTCAGTACTTC. Protein sequence: CASSGLGLAERLAKNIQYF.

This rearrangement joins TRBV29-1 to TRBJ1-2; TRBD1 might be the D (6 bases). V was clipped by 7 bases and J by 2 bases, with 14 bases between them. Per the germline V gene, CDR1 is SQVTM and CDR2 is ANQGSEA. The CDR3 runs to 13 residues. The CDR3 loop is CSATRGTNYGYTF. CDR3 DNA: TGCAGCGCCACGAGGGGGACAAACTATGGCTACACCTTC. The whole variable domain, filled in from reference TRBV29-1 and TRBJ1-2, reads SAVISQKPSRDICQRGTSLTIQCQVDSQVTMMFWYRQQPGQSLTLIATANQGSEATYESGFVIDKFPISRPNLTFSTLTVSNMSPEDSSIYLCSATRGTNYGYTFGSGTRLTVV.

The chain employs TRBV30 and TRBJ2-1; D remains unclear. In germline, CDR1 is GTSNPN, CDR2 SVGIG (reference sequence). V was cut by 2 bases and J by 2 bases, with 13 bases left in between. CDR3 length: 15 residues. CDR3 amino acids: CAWSKTEVPYNEQFF. CDR3 bases: TGTGCCTGGAGTAAAACCGAGGTCCCCTACAATGAGCAGTTCTTC.